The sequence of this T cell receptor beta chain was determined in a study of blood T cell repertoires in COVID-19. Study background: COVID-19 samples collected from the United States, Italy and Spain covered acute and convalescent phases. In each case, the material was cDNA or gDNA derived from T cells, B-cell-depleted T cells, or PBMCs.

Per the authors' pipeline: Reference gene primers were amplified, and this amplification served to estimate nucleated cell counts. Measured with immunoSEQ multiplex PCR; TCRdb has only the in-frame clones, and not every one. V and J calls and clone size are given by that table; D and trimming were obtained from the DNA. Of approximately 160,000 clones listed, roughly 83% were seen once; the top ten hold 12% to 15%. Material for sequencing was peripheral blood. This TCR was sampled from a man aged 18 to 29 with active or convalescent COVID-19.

The CDR3 bases are TGTGCCAGCAGCCCCCCAGGGCTCTCTTCCACTGAAGCTTTCTTT. It translates to CASSPPGLSSTEAFF. The chain has TRBV14 and TRBJ1-1, with D possibly being TRBD1 (5 bases). Deletions cut 4 bases from V and 4 bases from J, with 16 bases between. Germline V gene data show CDR1 as SGHDN and CDR2 as FVKESK. The CDR3 contains 15 residues.